These 7 T cell receptor beta chains were sequenced from one sample in a study of shared clonotypes between healthy human individuals. Measured with immunoSEQ multiplex PCR; TCRdb has only the in-frame clones, and not every one. The sample yields about 730,000 clones, just under 75% seen once. Input material: memory CD4+ T cells sorted from blood. Subset indicated: CD45RA-negative fraction. All receptors come from a woman aged 25 to 39 in good health.

V is TRBV28 and J is TRBJ1-5, with 7 nucleotides matching TRBD1. CDR3 size: 13 residues. Trimming removed 8 bases from V and 9 bases from J; junction bases left unmatched: 10. Germline V CDR1 and CDR2: MDHEN, SYDVKM. CDR3 amino acids: CASGRQGGGPQHF. CDR3 nucleotides: TGTGCCAGCGGTAGACAGGGAGGGGGGCCCCAGCATTTT.

The chain links TRBV29-1 to TRBJ2-3; D is ambiguous. This CDR3 spans 10 amino acids. The V and J ends lost 7 bases and 3 bases respectively, with 5 bases between them. CDR1 SQVTM and CDR2 ANQGSEA come from the germline V gene. The DNA of the CDR3 is TGCAGCGCCTTAACAGATACGCAGTATTTT. As protein: CSALTDTQYF.

V and J are TRBV28 and TRBJ1-5; D gene uncertain. With 6 bases removed from V and 0 bases from J, the gap between germline ends came to 9 bases. Germline V CDR1 and CDR2: MDHEN, SYDVKM. This CDR3 comprises 14 residues. As DNA, the CDR3 is TGTGCCAGCAGCGCGCATAATAGCAATCAGCCCCAGCATTTT. Its translation: CASSAHNSNQPQHF.

The V gene is TRBV29-1, the J gene TRBJ2-6; D is uncertain. This CDR3 region has 13 residues. The V gene's germline CDR1 is SQVTM and CDR2 ANQGSEA. Trimming took off 3 bases at V and 1 base at J, with 4 bases between the two ends. CDR3 in amino acids: CSVDTSGANVLTF. Written as DNA, the CDR3 is TGCAGCGTTGACACTTCTGGGGCCAACGTCCTGACTTTC.

This clone occurred a few times. This specimen includes other DNA sequences encoding the same CDR3. The V call is TRBV20-1, the J call TRBJ2-7; D is possibly TRBD2 (5 bases). The CDR3 consists of 11 residues. Germline CDR1 is DFQATT and CDR2 is SNEGSKA (reference sequence). Trimming shortened V by 6 bases and J by 6 bases, and 12 bases separated the two germline ends. CDR3 region: CSAPSLGEQYF. As DNA, the CDR3 is TGCAGTGCCCCTAGCCTAGGCGAGCAGTACTTC.

This clone was found once. The chain uses TRBV19 and TRBJ1-1, with 8 bases aligning to TRBD1. CDR3 length equals 14 residues. Germline V lookup: CDR1 LNHDA, CDR2 SQIVND (reference sequence). V was pared by 3 bases and J by 9 bases, with 9 bases of the junction left unmatched. CDR3 nucleotide sequence: TGTGCCAGTAGTATCCCAGGGGGCCGACCTCAAGCTTTCTTT. Translating it yields CASSIPGGRPQAFF.

This clone was counted ten times or more. The chain combines TRBV28 with TRBJ2-5; 9 bases line up with TRBD2. Losses at the gene ends were 4 bases for V and 5 bases for J; bases not matched to a gene: 8. Germline V gene data show CDR1 as MDHEN and CDR2 as SYDVKM. This CDR3 has 15 residues. CDR3 DNA sequence: TGTGCCAGCAGTTCGTTAGCGGGAGCGTGGGAGACCCAGTACTTC. Translation gives CASSSLAGAWETQYF.